This T cell receptor (beta chain) was sequenced in a study of blood T cell repertoires in COVID-19. Study context: Some COVID-19 samples were acute and others convalescent; all came from the United States, Italy and Spain. PBMCs, B-cell-depleted T cells, or T cells provided the cDNA or gDNA that made up the material.

CDR3 size: 17 residues. Germline CDR1 reads MGHDK; CDR2 reads SYGVNS. Deletions cut 1 base from V and 4 bases from J, with 17 bases between. This clone was found once. Methods used by the authors: Reference gene primer amplification gave nucleated cell count estimates. Only in-frame clones appear in the TCRdb table, and some are missing; sequencing was by immunoSEQ multiplex PCR. Clonal size and the V and J genes are those of that table, whereas D and trimming came from the DNA. This sample has over 45,000 clones, with approximately 91% found just once. The sequencing sample was made of peripheral blood. This chain connects TRBV25-1 to TRBJ1-3, with D tentatively TRBD1 (6 bases). This receptor was identified in a woman aged 55-70 years with active or convalescent COVID-19. In DNA, the CDR3 is TGTGCCAGCAGTGAATCGGTCGGGGGGCGACCGGGAAACACCATATATTTT. This gives the protein CASSESVGGRPGNTIYF.